A selection of T cell receptor beta chains follows, all from one sample in a study of OX40 agonist ivuxolimab in advanced cancers. Assay: immunoSEQ multiplex PCR; the TCRdb copy retains only in-frame clones and omits some. The top ten hold roughly 3.9% of the sample, which has around 66,000 clones, around 85% seen once. The sample was CD4+ or CD8+ T cells sorted from blood, taken in a trial of the OX40 agonist ivuxolimab. These receptors were collected from an adult with an advanced solid tumor such as melanoma, head and neck, liver or kidney cancer. Each CDR3 is given without its conserved first and last residue. A D gene is named only where the DNA matches it firmly.

V	D	J	CDR3
TRBV29-1	-	TRBJ1-2	SVVSGGYT
TRBV19	TRBD1	TRBJ2-7	ASRSGTAEQY
TRBV20-1	-	TRBJ2-3	SAQDWDTQY
TRBV5-1	TRBD2	TRBJ2-5	ASSRSGTQETQY
TRBV9	-	TRBJ2-1	ASSYRAYNEQF
TRBV6-6	-	TRBJ2-7	ASSYADRTYEQY
TRBV7-6	TRBD2	TRBJ2-3	ASSLVPLRTSGGQDTQY
TRBV28	-	TRBJ2-7	ASSFAGLYSYEQY
TRBV11-2	TRBD1	TRBJ1-5	ASSRAGQGNQPQH
TRBV27	-	TRBJ1-1	ASSPISPRSNEAF
TRBV11-2	-	TRBJ1-3	ASSSSSGNTIY
TRBV18	-	TRBJ1-5	ASSGNSNQPQH
TRBV11-2	-	TRBJ1-4	ASTKQGGATNEKLF
TRBV10-2	-	TRBJ2-6	ASSDRGPSGANVLT
TRBV7-9	-	TRBJ1-2	ASSLDGGVSYGYT
TRBV5-1	-	TRBJ2-1	ASSLGRTYNEQF
TRBV5-1	-	TRBJ2-1	ASSLAGGNNEQF
TRBV6-1	TRBD2	TRBJ2-3	ASSDGLAGGTDTQY
TRBV5-1	-	TRBJ1-6	ASSPLGTPNSPLH
TRBV7-3	-	TRBJ2-7	ASSFNGAYEQY
TRBV28	-	TRBJ2-3	ASSFLGSLGDTQY
TRBV30	-	TRBJ1-5	AWSRGGHQPQH
TRBV7-2	-	TRBJ1-3	ASSLAVGGFSGNTIY
TRBV5-4	-	TRBJ1-2	ASSSPPYEHGYT
TRBV25-1	-	TRBJ2-3	ASSPSITTQY
TRBV5-5	-	TRBJ1-5	ASSLGGGSNQPQH
TRBV5-1	-	TRBJ2-1	ASSPRMEYYNEQF
TRBV5-4	-	TRBJ2-3	ASSTRAPSTDTQY
TRBV6-5	-	TRBJ2-7	ASSSGRGVYEQY